This TCR beta chain was captured by sequencing in a study of Graves' ophthalmopathy and Graves' hyperthyroidism. Study-wide context: Sampling took place at initial diagnosis, with peripheral blood obtained before any treatment. The study, taken as a whole, reports: A 13-signature model separated ophthalmopathy from stable hyperthyroidism, reaching around 89% sensitivity and around 81% specificity cross-validated.

TCR beta CDR3 regions were amplified from RNA transcripts. An opening RT-PCR round employed HTBI primers and preceded a second-round multiplex PCR. TCRdb independently ran MiXCR on the multiplex PCR reads; one entry per CDR3 protein. Among a few hundred thousand distinct CDR3 sequences listed, over 20% were seen once. Hyperthyroidism is called stable when no ophthalmopathy develops within 18 months of follow-up. Included hyperthyroidism patients were aged 18 to 65 and newly diagnosed (under 2 months' duration). This clonotype was observed many times. Antigen specificity is unknown. V was cut by 7 bases and J by 2 bases, with 9 bases left in between. Per the germline V gene, CDR1 is MNHEY and CDR2 is SVGEGT. The CDR3 covers 13 residues.

The receptor was derived from a woman younger than 35 with stable Graves' hyperthyroidism. This chain joins TRBV6-2 or TRBV6-3 and TRBJ2-4; D not certain. Sequenced: peripheral blood. Here the CDR3 DNA reads TGTGCCAGCAAACAGAGCTCCAAAAACATTCAGTACTTC. Translation gives CASKQSSKNIQYF.